The entry below gives a single T cell receptor beta chain sequence along with its context. No cognate antigen has been identified for it. Per-base quality was not reported, and no clone a single base away is much larger than it. This entry is derived from a study of tumor-infiltrating lymphocytes in oesophageal squamous cell carcinoma (dated by TCRdb to about 2016). The library was made by PCR. Reads for this sample came from an Illumina HiSeq 2000. TCRdb took the public reads, trimmed them with fastp at Q25, ran MiXCR for clone calling and kept in-frame beta chains. Every distinct CDR3 protein forms one entry, paired with its most common genes and DNA. In this sample the table shows about 14,000 distinct CDR3 sequences, approximately 48% of which occur a single time. The leading ten clones occupy approximately 46% of the sample. CDR1 and CDR2, per the germline V gene, are SGHTA and FQGTGA. The CDR3 spans 19 residues, from the cysteine through the phenylalanine. The sequence is cut down to CDR3 DNA, 57 bases in frame from base 1.

Sample: blood. This clonotype was sampled from a male donor with esophageal squamous cell carcinoma. The chain joins TRBV7-3 to TRBJ2-1, with TRBD2 identical over 15 junction bases. The J call may not be correct, given that the DNA end is closer to TRBJ2-4. The DNA sequence is given as TGTGCCAGCAGACACCCCCTCGGACTAGCGGGAGGGCCGAGGAACATTCAGTACTTC. Its coded protein is CASRHPLGLAGGPRNIQYF.